This TCR beta chain was identified in a study of technical replicates of blood from a few donors. The germline gives CDR1 SGHRS, CDR2 YFSETQ. V trimming: 4 bases; J trimming: 4 bases; junction bases outside the gene matches: 7. The CDR3 is 15 residues long. TCRdb's copy holds only in-frame clones and misses some; the assay was immunoSEQ multiplex PCR. The data contain 85,000 to 100,000 clones, approximately 95% of them singletons. The sequenced sample was T cells isolated from PBMCs. The chain carries TRBV5-1 and TRBJ2-1, with 8 nucleotides matching TRBD1. The sequence derives from a human donor in good health. The CDR3 sequence: CASSAGTGEYNEQFF. The CDR3 DNA sequence: TGCGCCAGCAGCGCCGGGACAGGAGAGTACAATGAGCAGTTCTTC.